The rows below give T cell receptor beta chains drawn from one sample of a study of response to subunit inactivated influenza vaccine. Each CDR3 protein gets one entry after TCRdb re-called the RT-PCR reads with MiXCR. The sample has about 580,000 distinct CDR3 sequences; less than 15% are singletons. Specimen: PBMCs from blood, collected 11 to 12 days after vaccination. The source is a man aged 45-65 years who received an inactivated influenza vaccine. The CDR3 runs from the conserved cysteine through the conserved F or W. A D gene is named only where the DNA matches it firmly. Clone size, where shown, is once, few, many, or a class for clones that have expanded.

j_call,v_call,d_call,clone_size,cdr3_aa,cdr3_nt
TRBJ2-1,TRBV7-8,TRBD1,few,CASSPLGDRAYNEQFF,TGTGCCAGCAGCCCATTAGGGGACAGGGCCTACAATGAGCAGTTCTTC
TRBJ2-7,TRBV5-6,.,many,CASSFGIYEQYF,TGTGCCAGCAGCTTCGGGATATACGAGCAGTACTTC
TRBJ1-2,TRBV27,TRBD1,few,CASRPYRGGPYGYTF,TGTGCCAGCAGACCATACAGGGGCGGTCCCTATGGCTACACCTTC
TRBJ2-2,TRBV11-2,.,.,CASSLDPRANTGELFF,TGTGCCAGCAGCTTAGATCCGAGGGCGAACACCGGGGAGCTGTTTTTT
TRBJ2-7,TRBV2,TRBD1,few,CASSEALPGQGSYEQYF,TGTGCCAGCAGTGAAGCGCTTCCGGGACAGGGGAGTTACGAGCAGTACTTC
TRBJ1-4,TRBV10-3,.,.,CAISESDRPGEKLFF,TGTGCCATCAGTGAGTCCGACAGGCCAGGGGAAAAACTGTTTTTT
TRBJ2-3,TRBV7-3,TRBD1,few,CASSSHTTGTGGTDTQYF,TGTGCCAGCAGCTCGCATACTACCGGGACAGGAGGCACAGATACGCAGTATTTT
TRBJ2-7,TRBV11-2,.,.,CASSLGVGHSTVYEQYF,TGTGCCAGCAGCTTAGGTGTAGGACACTCGACCGTCTACGAGCAGTACTTC
TRBJ2-7,TRBV7-2,.,few,CASSSQYGGMYEQYF,TGTGCCAGCAGCTCTCAGTACGGGGGAATGTACGAGCAGTACTTC
TRBJ2-1,TRBV20-1,TRBD2,many,CSATLNSGGEQFF,TGCAGTGCTACTCTTAATAGCGGGGGGGAGCAGTTCTTC
TRBJ1-2,TRBV12-3/TRBV12-4,.,many,CASSLRENYGYTF,TGTGCCAGCAGTTTGAGGGAGAACTATGGCTACACCTTC
TRBJ1-5,TRBV28,.,few,CASRKPGNQPQHF,TGTGCCAGCAGGAAACCCGGCAATCAGCCCCAGCATTTT
TRBJ2-7,TRBV10-3,TRBD2,many,CAISGTSGSDDEQYF,TGTGCCATCAGTGGGACTAGCGGGAGTGATGACGAGCAGTACTTC
TRBJ2-3,TRBV6-1,.,.,CASSAGINTDTQYF,TGTGCCAGCAGTGCAGGGATTAACACAGATACGCAGTATTTT
TRBJ2-3,TRBV4-3,TRBD2,.,CASNQDWAGGLDTQYF,TGCGCCAGCAACCAAGATTGGGCGGGAGGGCTAGATACGCAGTATTTT
TRBJ2-1,TRBV29-1,TRBD1,few,CSATGRTGSVSYNEQFF,TGCAGCGCCACAGGAAGGACAGGGAGCGTCTCCTACAATGAGCAGTTCTTC
TRBJ2-1,TRBV14,.,few,CASSQAPFYASTNEQFF,TGTGCCAGCAGCCAAGCCCCTTTTTACGCCAGCACCAATGAGCAGTTCTTC
TRBJ2-7,TRBV12-3/TRBV12-4,TRBD2,.,CASSETSGGNEQYF,TGTGCCAGCAGTGAGACTAGCGGGGGAAACGAGCAGTACTTC
TRBJ1-4,TRBV7-9,.,few,CASSPFAGGGLHEKLFF,TGTGCCAGCAGCCCATTCGCAGGAGGAGGGTTGCATGAAAAACTGTTTTTT
TRBJ2-3,TRBV5-1,.,few,CASSRPDSTDTQYF,TGCGCCAGCAGCCGCCCGGACAGCACAGATACGCAGTATTTT
TRBJ2-6,TRBV12-3/TRBV12-4,.,few,CASGQRDGANVLTF,TGTGCCAGCGGACAGCGCGATGGGGCCAACGTCCTGACTTTC
TRBJ2-4,TRBV6-2/TRBV6-3,TRBD2,.,CASSTGTSGRYF,TGTGCCAGCAGTACCGGGACTAGCGGGAGGTACTTC
TRBJ2-2,TRBV11-2,.,.,CASSSTLAWDTGELFF,TGTGCCAGCAGCTCAACCCTAGCGTGGGACACCGGGGAGCTGTTTTTT
TRBJ2-7,TRBV20-1,.,.,CSARSPSAAYEQYF,TGCAGTGCTAGATCGCCTAGCGCGGCCTACGAGCAGTACTTC
TRBJ2-3,TRBV20-1,TRBD2,.,CSALGGSTQYF,TGCAGTGCTCTTGGCGGGAGTACGCAGTATTTT
TRBJ2-5,TRBV12-3/TRBV12-4,TRBD1,many,CASSWGQKETQYF,TGTGCCAGCAGTTGGGGACAGAAAGAGACCCAGTACTTC
TRBJ1-5,TRBV11-2,.,.,CASSPQVQPQHF,TGTGCCAGCAGCCCCCAGGTTCAGCCCCAGCATTTT
TRBJ2-2,TRBV5-1,TRBD1,few,CASRDRVANTGELFF,TGCGCCAGCAGGGACAGGGTCGCGAACACCGGGGAGCTGTTTTTT
TRBJ2-1,TRBV7-9,TRBD1,many,CASSSSGGPFF,TGTGCCAGCAGCTCCTCAGGGGGCCCGTTCTTC
TRBJ2-2,TRBV6-5,.,few,CASSFQGQGGELFF,TGTGCCAGCAGTTTTCAAGGGCAGGGCGGGGAGCTGTTTTTT
TRBJ1-1,TRBV11-2,TRBD1,few,CASSLDRTGKNTEAFF,TGTGCCAGCAGCTTAGATCGGACAGGGAAGAACACTGAAGCTTTCTTT
TRBJ1-5,TRBV12-3/TRBV12-4,TRBD1,few,CASSSLGTAGNQPQHF,TGTGCCAGCAGTTCCCTCGGGACAGCTGGCAATCAGCCCCAGCATTTT
TRBJ2-7,TRBV24-1,.,.,CATSDNRGTAYEQYF,TGTGCCACCAGTGATAACCGCGGGACAGCCTACGAGCAGTACTTC
TRBJ2-5,TRBV12-3/TRBV12-4,TRBD1,.,CASSSRDRATAQYF,TGTGCCAGCAGTTCCCGGGACAGAGCTACGGCCCAGTACTTC
TRBJ2-1,TRBV7-3,TRBD1,.,CASSLRGRGTGYNEQFF,TGTGCCAGCAGCTTAAGGGGCCGGGGGACAGGCTACAATGAGCAGTTCTTC
TRBJ2-3,TRBV6-5,.,.,CASSYSSRVGTDTQYF,TGTGCCAGCAGTTACTCGAGTCGGGTAGGCACAGATACGCAGTATTTT
TRBJ2-7,TRBV6-6,TRBD1,.,CASSYSGQGLIEQYF,TGTGCCAGCAGTTACTCTGGACAGGGCCTAATAGAGCAGTACTTC